The 23 T cell receptor beta chains presented below share a single source sample, sequenced in a study of T-cell reconstitution after alpha-beta-depleted transplantation in children. For TCRbeta, the library was prepared with unique molecular identifiers. TCRdb re-derived calls from the PCR reads in MiXCR, one entry per CDR3 protein. The table includes approximately 240,000 distinct CDR3 sequences, roughly a tenth detected once. The sample in question was PBMCs from the stem cell graft donor, obtained from the stem cell graft. All receptors come from a human donor who donated a stem cell graft to a child with acute lymphoblastic leukemia.

This clonotype was observed at least ten times. The CDR3 nucleotides read TGTGCCAGCAGTGGGACAGGGCTACGTGAGCAGTTCTTC. This encodes CASSGTGLREQFF. The rearrangement joins TRBV6-1 to TRBJ2-1, with TRBD1 matching 8 bases. Looked up from germline, CDR1 is MNHNS and CDR2 is SASEGT. The CDR3 extends over 13 amino acids. Unmatched junction bases numbered 5, after V lost 4 bases and J lost 9 bases.

The rearrangement uses TRBV7-8 and TRBJ1-2, with a possible D match to TRBD1 (5 bases). The V and J ends lost 3 bases and 4 bases respectively, with 12 bases between them. The germline gives CDR1 SGHVS, CDR2 FQNEAQ. The CDR3 loop spans 14 amino acids. The chain's CDR3 is CASSFGGSSYGYTF. The CDR3 DNA follows: TGTGCCAGCAGCTTTGGGGGATCTTCCTATGGCTACACCTTC.

This clonotype appeared a few times. V is TRBV12-5 and J is TRBJ1-1; D ambiguous. CDR1 and CDR2 (germline): LGHNT, FRNRAP. The V and J ends lost 0 bases and 3 bases respectively, with 23 bases between them. The CDR3 is made up of 19 amino acids. CDR3 nucleotide sequence: TGTGCTAGTGGTTTGGTACGGGGAGGAGTCCAAAGCGGGCACACTGAAGCTTTCTTT. It encodes CASGLVRGGVQSGHTEAFF.

This clonotype has a handful of counts. The chain joins TRBV4-2 to TRBJ1-2; maybe TRBD1 (6 bases). The CDR3 sequence is 16 residues long. Germline V gives CDR1 LGHNA, CDR2 YNFKEQ. V was cut by 0 bases and J by 5 bases, with 16 bases left in between. CDR3 in DNA: TGTGCCAGCAGCCAAGATTTATCGGACAGTCATTATGGCTACACCTTC. Its protein product is CASSQDLSDSHYGYTF.

This clonotype was found a few times. CDR3 region: CASSSGQGASAGGISPLHF. The CDR3 region has the DNA TGCGCCAGCAGCTCAGGACAGGGGGCATCAGCAGGGGGTATTTCACCCCTCCACTTT. This chain joins TRBV5-1 and TRBJ1-6, with TRBD1 matching 11 bases. CDR1 is SGHRS and CDR2 is YFSETQ in the germline V gene. Losses at the gene ends were 3 bases for V and 9 bases for J; bases not matched to a gene: 17. The CDR3 covers 19 residues.

This clonotype was counted ten times or more. The V and J genes are TRBV6-5 and TRBJ1-1; 8 bases are a match to TRBD1. The CDR3 is 14 amino acids. The V gene's germline CDR1 is MNHEY and CDR2 SVGAGI. The trim removed 6 bases at V and 0 bases at J, leaving 3 bases unmatched. The CDR3 protein is CASRGQGLNTEAFF. The CDR3 DNA sequence: TGTGCCAGCAGAGGACAGGGTTTGAACACTGAAGCTTTCTTT.

This clonotype has only a few counts. V usage is TRBV20-1 and J usage is TRBJ2-1, with 11 bases that match TRBD2. The CDR3 consists of 12 residues. Per germline, CDR1 DFQATT and CDR2 SNEGSKA (reference sequence). The CDR3 sequence: CRVLAGGNEQFF. CDR3 DNA sequence: TGCAGGGTGTTAGCGGGGGGGAATGAGCAGTTCTTC.

This clonotype was recorded many times. The V call is TRBV7-6, the J call TRBJ1-1; D is unclear. V lost 1 base, J lost 13 bases, and 13 bases lay in between. The CDR3 sequence is 12 residues long. Germline CDR1 is SGHVS and CDR2 is FNYEAQ. CDR3 residues: CASSLEVNTDFF. The CDR3 DNA is TGTGCCAGCAGCTTAGAGGTGAACACTGATTTCTTT.

The chain links TRBV5-6 to TRBJ2-2; 10 nucleotides agree with TRBD1. V lost 4 bases, J lost 10 bases, and 13 bases stayed unmatched. Germline CDR1 and CDR2: SGHDT and YYEEEE. There are 16 residues in the CDR3. Written as DNA, the CDR3 is TGTGCCAGCAGCCCGTGGACAGGGGGATTGAGGGAGGAGCTGTTTTTT. Its protein is CASSPWTGGLREELFF. The whole variable domain, filled in from reference TRBV5-6 and TRBJ2-2, reads DAGVTQSPTHLIKTRGQQVTLRCSPKSGHDTVSWYQQALGQGPQFIFQYYEEEERQRGNFPDRFSGHQFPNYSSELNVNALLLGDSALYLCASSPWTGGLREELFFGEGSRLTVL.

This clonotype showed up just a few times. This chain joins TRBV7-9 and TRBJ2-3; D perhaps matches TRBD2 (5 bases). Trimming removed 5 bases from V and 0 bases from J, with 12 bases in between. Per germline, CDR1 SEHNR and CDR2 FQNEAQ (reference sequence). This CDR3 has 15 residues. The CDR3 here is CASSRGRTSTDTQYF. As DNA, the CDR3 is TGTGCCAGCAGCCGTGGACGGACTAGCACAGATACGCAGTATTTT. The full variable domain, in which reference TRBV7-9 and TRBJ2-3 provide the parts outside the CDR3, is DTGVSQNPRHKITKRGQNVTFRCDPISEHNRLYWYRQTLGQGPEFLTYFQNEAQLEKSRLLSDRFSAERPKGSFSTLEIQRTEQGDSAMYLCASSRGRTSTDTQYFGPGTRLTVL.

This clonotype occurred many times. The chain recombines TRBV5-1 with TRBJ2-2; 9 positions agree with TRBD2. The ends lost 2 bases at V and 7 bases at J; junction bases unmatched: 9. The CDR3 loop spans 16 amino acids. Germline V gives CDR1 SGHRS, CDR2 YFSETQ. The CDR3 loop reads CASSLGAGGPVGELFF. The CDR3, as DNA: TGCGCCAGCAGCTTAGGCGCGGGGGGGCCGGTCGGGGAGCTGTTTTTT. Filled out from reference TRBV5-1 and TRBJ2-2, the complete variable domain reads KAGVTQTPRYLIKTRGQQVTLSCSPISGHRSVSWYQQTPGQGLQFLFEYFSETQRNKGNFPGRFSGRQFSNSRSEMNVSTLELGDSALYLCASSLGAGGPVGELFFGEGSRLTVL.

This chain uses TRBV15 with TRBJ2-7, with D tentatively TRBD2 (6 bases). V was clipped by 0 bases and J by 3 bases, with 30 bases between them. Germline CDR1 is LNHNV and CDR2 is YYDKDF (reference sequence). CDR3 size: 21 residues. CDR3: CATSRDVSRLGAGTADYEQYF. For the CDR3, the DNA is TGTGCCACCAGCAGAGATGTAAGTCGACTAGGGGCCGGGACGGCGGACTACGAGCAGTACTTC.

The rearrangement links TRBV5-6 to TRBJ1-4; no clear D. The ends were cut back, 2 bases at V and 8 bases at J, with 13 bases in the middle. The CDR3 runs to 14 residues. Per the germline V gene, CDR1 is SGHDT and CDR2 is YYEEEE. In DNA form, the CDR3 reads TGTGCCAGCAGCTTCGTCAACAGAGGGGAAAAACTGTTTTTT. Translated, it gives CASSFVNRGEKLFF.

The chain uses TRBV20-1 and TRBJ2-7; the D gene is possibly TRBD1 (5 bases). V was cut by 3 bases and J by 6 bases, with 21 bases left in between. Germline CDR1 DFQATT, CDR2 SNEGSKA (reference sequence). The CDR3 consists of 15 residues. The CDR3 region has the DNA TGCAGTGCTAGCCTTGACAGTTCCACCCCTCGCGAGCAGTACTTC. It yields the protein CSASLDSSTPREQYF.

This chain joins TRBV7-9 and TRBJ1-1; 7 nucleotides align to TRBD1. The CDR3 sequence is 14 residues long. V shed 6 bases, J shed 1 base, and the junction held 5 bases outside the gene matches. CDR1 and CDR2 from the germline V gene are SEHNR and FQNEAQ (reference sequence). CDR3 amino acids: CASRYRGENTEAFF. CDR3 in DNA: TGTGCCAGCAGATACAGGGGAGAGAACACTGAAGCTTTCTTT.

This clonotype has at least ten counts. The chain recombines TRBV14 with TRBJ1-6; D gene ambiguous. V was trimmed by 0 bases and J by 7 bases, leaving 10 bases between them. This CDR3 is 15 amino acids long. Germline V gene data show CDR1 as SGHDN and CDR2 as FVKESK. CDR3 loop: CASSQDPSGNSPLHF. CDR3 nucleotides: TGTGCCAGCAGCCAAGATCCCAGCGGAAATTCACCCCTCCACTTT.

The table lists this clonotype with a count of one. This chain links TRBV9 with TRBJ1-3; D unclear. Between the trimmed V and J ends, which lost 0 bases and 0 bases, there was a span of 13 bases. The CDR3 runs to 17 residues. The germline CDR1 and CDR2 sequences are SGDLS and YYNGEE. CDR3 amino acids: CASSVELVRGSGNTIYF. CDR3 coding DNA: TGTGCCAGCAGCGTAGAGTTGGTCCGGGGCTCTGGAAACACCATATATTTT.

This rearrangement joins TRBV27 to TRBJ1-5; a weak D match, TRBD1 (5 bases). CDR3 length equals 15 residues. Germline V gives CDR1 MNHEY, CDR2 SMNVEV (reference sequence). With 6 bases removed from V and 0 bases from J, the gap between germline ends came to 12 bases. For the CDR3, the DNA is TGTGCCAGCAGCCGCCGGGGGGATAGCAATCAGCCCCAGCATTTT. Amino acids: CASSRRGDSNQPQHF.

The V gene is TRBV29-1, the J gene TRBJ1-1; D is possibly TRBD1 (6 bases). Trimming removed 8 bases at V and 4 bases at J, with 17 bases between. This CDR3 contains 13 residues. Germline CDR1 and CDR2: SQVTM and ANQGSEA. The CDR3 sequence is CSPPGHYSTEAFF. In DNA, the CDR3 is TGCAGCCCCCCGGGACATTACTCCACTGAAGCTTTCTTT.

This clonotype was counted between two and nine times. The chain employs TRBV7-8 and TRBJ1-1, with 11 bases aligning to TRBD1. Germline assignment: CDR1 SGHVS and CDR2 FQNEAQ. The CDR3 sequence is 15 residues long. V shed 5 bases, J shed 3 bases, and the junction held 5 bases outside the gene matches. CDR3 amino acids: CASSQDRGPYTEAFF. CDR3 in DNA: TGTGCCAGCAGCCAGGACAGGGGGCCCTACACTGAAGCTTTCTTT. Together with reference TRBV7-8 and TRBJ1-1, the CDR3 gives the full variable domain: GAGVSQSPRYKVAKRGQDVALRCDPISGHVSLFWYQQALGQGPEFLTYFQNEAQLDKSGLPSDRFFAERPEGSVSTLKIQRTQQEDSAVYLCASSQDRGPYTEAFFGQGTRLTVV.

This chain uses TRBV11-1 with TRBJ1-4; a possible D gene is TRBD1 (5 bases). This CDR3 comprises 18 residues. With 5 bases removed from V and 8 bases from J, the gap between germline ends came to 27 bases. Germline CDR1 reads SGHAT; CDR2 reads FQDESV (reference sequence). CDR3 in amino acids: CASSDRLAPGKFAEKLFF. The CDR3 bases are TGTGCCAGCAGCGACCGCCTAGCCCCAGGGAAGTTTGCGGAAAAACTGTTTTTT.

This clonotype was picked up many times. This sequence joins TRBV7-2 and TRBJ2-7; no reliable D call. The CDR3 loop spans 13 amino acids. V gave up 5 bases and J gave up 2 bases, with 10 bases separating them. Germline CDR1 and CDR2: SGHTA and FQGNSA. The CDR3 DNA follows: TGTGCCAGCAGCCCTAGTCTAGCCTACGAGCAGTACTTC. This gives the protein CASSPSLAYEQYF. The full variable domain, completed using reference TRBV7-2 and TRBJ2-7, is GAGVSQSPSNKVTEKGKDVELRCDPISGHTALYWYRQSLGQGLEFLIYFQGNSAPDKSGLPSDRFSAERTGGSVSTLTIQRTQQEDSAVYLCASSPSLAYEQYFGPGTRLTVT.

This clonotype has more than one count but fewer than ten. The rearrangement uses TRBV18 and TRBJ2-1; TRBD1 aligns across 8 bases. CDR3 length equals 16 residues. Germline assignment: CDR1 KGHSH and CDR2 LQKENI. Trimming took 3 bases from V and 6 from J; bases not matched to a gene: 10. CDR3 DNA sequence: TGTGCCAGCTCACCTCGGACAGGGTTTAGATCCAATGAGCAGTTCTTC. Encoded protein: CASSPRTGFRSNEQFF.